These T cell receptor beta chains were read from a single sample in a study of cytomegalovirus exposure and HLA in healthy donors. Data came from immunoSEQ multiplex PCR; TCRdb stores just in-frame clones and leaves some out. This sample yields roughly 150,000 clones, of which 70% to 85% are seen a single time; about 32% belongs to the top ten. Sequencing was done on a sample of PBMCs. The receptors were gathered from a man between 25 and 39 years old in good health and CMV-seropositive. Both conserved end residues are part of each CDR3. Fields, in order: V gene, D gene, clone size, J gene, CDR3 protein, CDR3 DNA. The D gene is left open where the match is weak. Rows give clone size only sometimes, using once, few, many, or a class for an expanded clone.

>TRBV5-1|TRBD2|NA|TRBJ2-3
CASSYWTSGGSGTDTQYF
TGCGCCAGCAGCTACTGGACTAGCGGGGGTTCTGGCACAGATACGCAGTATTTT
>TRBV2|TRBD2|NA|TRBJ2-7
CASSEGTRNHEQYF
TGTGCCAGCAGTGAGGGGACTAGAAACCACGAGCAGTACTTC
>TRBV5-1|NA|NA|TRBJ2-3
CASSLEEDGGNTQYF
TGCGCCAGCAGCTTGGAGGAGGACGGAGGGAATACGCAGTATTTT
>TRBV5-8|NA|NA|TRBJ1-3
CASSFTITSSGNTIYF
TGTGCCAGCAGCTTTACGATTACAAGCTCTGGAAACACCATATATTTT
>TRBV6-1|NA|NA|TRBJ1-2
CASTLQGSLDGYTF
TGTGCCAGCACCCTACAGGGTTCGTTGGATGGCTACACCTTC
>TRBV11-2|TRBD2|NA|TRBJ2-2
CASSLLGLLNTGELFF
TGTGCCAGCAGCCTTCTGGGACTACTGAACACCGGGGAGCTGTTTTTT
>TRBV18|TRBD1|NA|TRBJ2-7
CASSPYRDSYEQYF
TGTGCCAGCTCACCCTACCGGGACAGCTACGAGCAGTACTTC
>TRBV7-3|NA|once|TRBJ1-1
CASGRGVNTEAFF
TGTGCCAGCGGAAGGGGTGTGAACACTGAAGCTTTCTTT
>TRBV5-1|TRBD2|once|TRBJ2-3
CASAPLAGNTDTQYF
TGCGCCAGCGCACCCCTAGCGGGGAACACAGATACGCAGTATTTT
>TRBV4-2|TRBD2|NA|TRBJ2-2
CASSQEASGSHTGELFF
TGTGCCAGCAGCCAAGAGGCTAGCGGGAGTCACACCGGGGAGCTGTTTTTT
>TRBV6-5|NA|NA|TRBJ1-2
CASSSGTGVYGYTF
TGTGCCAGCAGTTCCGGGACGGGAGTCTATGGCTACACCTTC
>TRBV9|NA|NA|TRBJ1-6
CASSVGGGAWNSPLHF
TGTGCCAGCAGCGTGGGGGGGGGCGCGTGGAATTCACCCCTCCACTTT
>TRBV18|NA|NA|TRBJ1-1
CASSPRQENTEAFF
TGTGCCAGCTCACCACGGCAGGAGAACACTGAAGCTTTCTTT
>TRBV11-1|TRBD2|few|TRBJ2-3
CASSPRGTSGTDTQYF
TGTGCCAGCAGCCCGAGAGGGACTAGCGGCACAGATACGCAGTATTTT
>TRBV7-2|NA|NA|TRBJ2-3
CASSPAAALTDTQYF
TGTGCCAGCAGCCCAGCAGCGGCCCTCACAGATACGCAGTATTTT
>TRBV4-3|TRBD1|NA|TRBJ2-7
CASSQERDSYEQYF
TGCGCCAGCAGCCAAGAACGGGACAGCTACGAGCAGTACTTC
>TRBV6-1|NA|NA|TRBJ1-1
CASSEGRNTEAFF
TGTGCCAGCAGTGAGGGCAGGAACACTGAAGCTTTCTTT
>TRBV9|NA|NA|TRBJ2-1
CASSRALTTGEQFF
TGTGCCAGCAGCCGAGCGCTTACCACCGGTGAGCAGTTCTTC
>TRBV6-5|NA|few|TRBJ1-3
CASRRGAISGNTIYF
TGTGCCAGCAGGAGAGGCGCGATCTCTGGAAACACCATATATTTT
>TRBV2|NA|NA|TRBJ2-1
CACQREGPYNEQFF
TGTGCCTGCCAGCGAGAAGGCCCCTACAATGAGCAGTTCTTC
>TRBV7-2|TRBD1|NA|TRBJ1-2
CASSSRQGNYGYTF
TGTGCCAGCAGCTCCCGACAGGGGAACTATGGCTACACCTTC
>TRBV9|TRBD1|NA|TRBJ1-6
CASSGLGDRGNSPLHF
TGTGCCAGCAGCGGTTTAGGGGACAGGGGTAATTCACCCCTCCACTTT